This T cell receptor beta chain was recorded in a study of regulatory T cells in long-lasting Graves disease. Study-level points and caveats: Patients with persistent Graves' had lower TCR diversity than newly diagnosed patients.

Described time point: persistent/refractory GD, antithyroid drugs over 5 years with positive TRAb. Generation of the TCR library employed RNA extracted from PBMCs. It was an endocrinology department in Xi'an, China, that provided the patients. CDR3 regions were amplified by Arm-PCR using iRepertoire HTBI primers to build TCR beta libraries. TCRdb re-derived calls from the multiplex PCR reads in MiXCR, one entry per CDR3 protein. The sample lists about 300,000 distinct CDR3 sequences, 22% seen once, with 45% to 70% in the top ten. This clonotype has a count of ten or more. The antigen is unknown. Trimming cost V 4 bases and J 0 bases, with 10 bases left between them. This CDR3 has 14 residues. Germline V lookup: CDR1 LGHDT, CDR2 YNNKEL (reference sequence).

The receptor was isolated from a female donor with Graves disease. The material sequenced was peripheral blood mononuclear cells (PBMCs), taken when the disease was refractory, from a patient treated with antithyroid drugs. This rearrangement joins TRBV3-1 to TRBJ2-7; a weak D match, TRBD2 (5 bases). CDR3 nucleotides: TGTGCCAGCAGCCTAGCGATTAGCTCCTACGAGCAGTACTTC. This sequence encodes CASSLAISSYEQYF.